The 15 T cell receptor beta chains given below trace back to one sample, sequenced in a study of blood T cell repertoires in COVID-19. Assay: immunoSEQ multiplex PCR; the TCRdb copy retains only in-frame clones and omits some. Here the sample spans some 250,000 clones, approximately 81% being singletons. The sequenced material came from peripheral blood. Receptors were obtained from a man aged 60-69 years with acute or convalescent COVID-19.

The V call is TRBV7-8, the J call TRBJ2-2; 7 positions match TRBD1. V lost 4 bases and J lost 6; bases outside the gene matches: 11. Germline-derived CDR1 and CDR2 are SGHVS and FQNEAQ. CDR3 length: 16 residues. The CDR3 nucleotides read TGTGCCAGCAGCTCGCCAGACAGGGAGTGGGCCGGGGAGCTGTTTTTT. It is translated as CASSSPDREWAGELFF.

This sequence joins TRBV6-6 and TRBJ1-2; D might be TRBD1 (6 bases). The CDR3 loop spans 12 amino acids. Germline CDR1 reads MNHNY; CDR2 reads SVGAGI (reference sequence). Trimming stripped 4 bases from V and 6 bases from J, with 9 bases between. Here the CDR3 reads CASSLNRDGYTF. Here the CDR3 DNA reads TGTGCCAGCAGTTTGAACAGGGATGGCTACACCTTC.

The DNA of the CDR3 is TGTGCCAGCAGCGTAGAGGCGGGAGGGCAGTTCTTC. Encoded protein: CASSVEAGGQFF. The chain uses TRBV9 and TRBJ2-1, with 8 nucleotides matching TRBD2. Germline CDR1 is SGDLS and CDR2 is YYNGEE. Germline trimming cut 0 bases from V and 12 bases from J; bases unmatched to any gene: 2. The CDR3 length is 12 residues.

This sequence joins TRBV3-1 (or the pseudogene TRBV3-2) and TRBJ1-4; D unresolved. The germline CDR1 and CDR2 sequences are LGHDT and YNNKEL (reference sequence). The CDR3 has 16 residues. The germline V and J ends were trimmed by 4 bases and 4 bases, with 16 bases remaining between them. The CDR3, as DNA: TGTGCCAGCAGCCGCTATCCCGGGGTCAGTAATGAAAAACTGTTTTTT. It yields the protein CASSRYPGVSNEKLFF.

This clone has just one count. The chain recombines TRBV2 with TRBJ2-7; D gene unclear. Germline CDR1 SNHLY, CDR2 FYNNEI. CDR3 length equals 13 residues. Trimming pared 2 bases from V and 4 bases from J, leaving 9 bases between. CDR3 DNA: TGTGCCAGCAGTGAAAATACAGAGTACGAGCAGTACTTC. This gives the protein CASSENTEYEQYF.

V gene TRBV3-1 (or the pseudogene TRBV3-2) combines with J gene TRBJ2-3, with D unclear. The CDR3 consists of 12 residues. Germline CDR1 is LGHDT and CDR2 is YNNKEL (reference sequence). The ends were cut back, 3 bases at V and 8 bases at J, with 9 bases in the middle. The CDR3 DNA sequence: TGTGCCAGCAGCCACGTACCCGGTACGCAGTATTTT. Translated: CASSHVPGTQYF.

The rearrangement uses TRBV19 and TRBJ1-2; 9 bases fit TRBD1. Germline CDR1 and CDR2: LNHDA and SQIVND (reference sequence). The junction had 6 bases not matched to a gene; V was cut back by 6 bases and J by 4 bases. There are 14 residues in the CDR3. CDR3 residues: CASRPTGGSYGYTF. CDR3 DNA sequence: TGTGCCAGTAGGCCGACAGGGGGGAGCTATGGCTACACCTTC. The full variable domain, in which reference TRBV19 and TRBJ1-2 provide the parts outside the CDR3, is DGGITQSPKYLFRKEGQNVTLSCEQNLNHDAMYWYRQDPGQGLRLIYYSQIVNDFQKGDIAEGYSVSREKKESFPLTVTSAQKNPTAFYLCASRPTGGSYGYTFGSGTRLTVV.

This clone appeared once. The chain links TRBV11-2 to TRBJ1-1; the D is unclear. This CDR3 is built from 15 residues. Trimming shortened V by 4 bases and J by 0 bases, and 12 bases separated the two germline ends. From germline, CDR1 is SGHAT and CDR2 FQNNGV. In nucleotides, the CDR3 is TGTGCCAGCAGCTCAGGACTTTTCATGAACACTGAAGCTTTCTTT. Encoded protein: CASSSGLFMNTEAFF.

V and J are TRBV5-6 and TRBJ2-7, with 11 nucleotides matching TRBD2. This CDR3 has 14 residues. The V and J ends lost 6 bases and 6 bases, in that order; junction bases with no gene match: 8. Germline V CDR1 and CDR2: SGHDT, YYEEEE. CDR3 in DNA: TGTGCCAGCAATCCGACTAGCGGGATGGGCGAGCAGTACTTC. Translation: CASNPTSGMGEQYF.

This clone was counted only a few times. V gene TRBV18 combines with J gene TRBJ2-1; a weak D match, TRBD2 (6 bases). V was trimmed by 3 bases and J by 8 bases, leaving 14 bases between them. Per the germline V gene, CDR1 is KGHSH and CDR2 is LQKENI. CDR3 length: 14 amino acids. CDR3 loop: CASSPGTPSHEQFF. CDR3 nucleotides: TGTGCCAGCTCACCCGGGACTCCCTCCCATGAGCAGTTCTTC.

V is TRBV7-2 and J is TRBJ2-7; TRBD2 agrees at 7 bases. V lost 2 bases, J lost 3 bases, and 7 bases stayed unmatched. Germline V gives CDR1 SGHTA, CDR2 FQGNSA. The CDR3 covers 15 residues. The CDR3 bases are TGTGCCAGCAGCTTACATGGGACTACGGACTACGAGCAGTACTTC. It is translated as CASSLHGTTDYEQYF.

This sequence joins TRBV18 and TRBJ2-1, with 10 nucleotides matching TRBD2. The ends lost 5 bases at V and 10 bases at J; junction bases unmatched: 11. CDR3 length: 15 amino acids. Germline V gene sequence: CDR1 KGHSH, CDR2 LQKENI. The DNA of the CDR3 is TGTGCCAGCTCATCAGGGGCTAGCGGGAGAGGGGAGCAGTTCTTC. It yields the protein CASSSGASGRGEQFF.

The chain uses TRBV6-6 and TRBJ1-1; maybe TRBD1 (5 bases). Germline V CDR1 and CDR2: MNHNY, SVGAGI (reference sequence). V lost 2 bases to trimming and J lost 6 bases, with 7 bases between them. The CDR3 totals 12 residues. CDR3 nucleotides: TGTGCCAGCAGTTACGTGGGGCCTGAAGCTTTCTTT. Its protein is CASSYVGPEAFF.

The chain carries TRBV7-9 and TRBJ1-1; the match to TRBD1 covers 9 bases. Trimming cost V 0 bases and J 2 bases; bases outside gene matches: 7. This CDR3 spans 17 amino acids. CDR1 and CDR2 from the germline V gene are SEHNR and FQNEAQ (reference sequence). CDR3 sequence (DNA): TGTGCCAGCAGCTTAGCGGGGACAGGGAGGGGAAACACTGAAGCTTTCTTT. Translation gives CASSLAGTGRGNTEAFF.

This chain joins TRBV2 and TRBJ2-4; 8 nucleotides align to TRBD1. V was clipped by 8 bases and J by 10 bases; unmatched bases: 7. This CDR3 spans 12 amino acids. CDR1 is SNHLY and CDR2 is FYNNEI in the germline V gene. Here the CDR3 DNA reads TGTGCCAGCGGATGGACAGGGATGATTCAGTACTTC. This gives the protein CASGWTGMIQYF.